This is a list of T cell receptor beta chains from one sample in a study of spatial heterogeneity in lung cancer. One entry per CDR3 protein, called by TCRdb with MiXCR from the 5' RACE reads. This sample yields about 95,000 distinct CDR3 sequences, of which approximately 8.5% are seen a single time; about 7.1% belongs to the top ten. The sequencing here drew on PBMCs, taken at surgery. The source of these receptors is a male donor with early-stage non-small cell lung cancer. The conserved cysteine and the conserved F or W are not part of the CDR3 here. Fields, in order: J gene, V gene, CDR3 length, clone size, CDR3 protein. The size field is filled for only some rows; it gives once, few, many or a size class.

>TRBJ1-6|TRBV20-1|19|many
SARNRGAGTGVSSYNSPLH
>TRBJ2-5|TRBV7-3|14|many
ASSLAASASQETQY
>TRBJ2-7|TRBV3-2|11|.
ASSHQGIFEQY
>TRBJ2-1|TRBV27|12|.
ASSSRDGALVQF
>TRBJ2-3|TRBV7-3|12|.
ASSWDSLTDTQY
>TRBJ2-7|TRBV12-3/TRBV12-4|11|few
ASSLDQEYEQY
>TRBJ1-1|TRBV4-3|12|few
ASSQDGGATEAF
>TRBJ2-7|TRBV29-1|10|few
SVLTRGYEQY
>TRBJ2-5|TRBV19|13|few
ASSISPTVLETQY
>TRBJ2-3|TRBV28|14|few
ASSLPPGQGPDTQY
>TRBJ2-2|TRBV5-4|13|.
ASTLLAGGRQELF
>TRBJ2-4|TRBV10-3|13|.
AISEPGGPKNIQY
>TRBJ2-2|TRBV9|13|many
ASSAWDRGPGELF
>TRBJ2-3|TRBV28|10|.
ASSETGGTQY
>TRBJ1-5|TRBV12-3/TRBV12-4|11|few
ASTQRGNQPQH
>TRBJ1-1|TRBV5-1|11|few
ASNREGSTEAF
>TRBJ2-1|TRBV10-3|11|few
AISEQGGGEQF
>TRBJ2-1|TRBV5-1|13|.
ASSLLNRATNEQF
>TRBJ1-1|TRBV12-3/TRBV12-4|11|few
ASSSQGAGRAF
>TRBJ2-5|TRBV30|13|many
AWGPWGTSGETQY
>TRBJ1-2|TRBV7-9|13|few
ASGLPGQKNYGYT
>TRBJ2-3|TRBV24-1|12|.
ATSPIAGTDTQY
>TRBJ2-2|TRBV5-8|11|few
ASSRDLVGELF
>TRBJ1-5|TRBV7-9|15|few
ASSRQFGQGSNQPQH
>TRBJ2-3|TRBV15|13|.
ATSRGGSSTDTQY
>TRBJ1-6|TRBV30|9|.
AWSASSPLH
>TRBJ1-3|TRBV20-1|12|many
SASGDSRGNTIY
>TRBJ2-1|TRBV7-8|12|once
ASSPGTWYNEQF
>TRBJ1-3|TRBV30|11|few
AWSGGSGNTIY
>TRBJ1-2|TRBV19|14|many
ASSITAQGAIYGYT
>TRBJ2-5|TRBV30|9|many
AWRVAETQY
>TRBJ2-5|TRBV9|13|once
ASSGLAGPEETQY
>TRBJ2-3|TRBV30|11|many
AWMIKGTDTQY
>TRBJ2-4|TRBV20-1|16|few
SAPRTSVGNIGKNIQY
>TRBJ2-7|TRBV6-2/TRBV6-3|14|few
ASSYSLAGSAYEQY
>TRBJ2-5|TRBV7-9|13|few
ASSLPLGPQETQY
>TRBJ2-7|TRBV7-8|11|few
ASSYSGVGEQY
>TRBJ2-4|TRBV29-1|12|many
SVEDPPRANIQY
>TRBJ2-7|TRBV20-1|10|.
SAGSGGYEQY
>TRBJ1-1|TRBV20-1|14|few
SARGFQDEGYTEAF
>TRBJ2-7|TRBV12-3/TRBV12-4|11|many
ASRGPSSYEQY
>TRBJ2-3|TRBV4-2|12|few
ASSQAVGADTQY
>TRBJ1-2|TRBV30|9|few
ACWQGGGYT
>TRBJ1-2|TRBV29-1|10|.
SGLQGASGYT
>TRBJ1-5|TRBV6-2/TRBV6-3|13|few
ASSYTEGSNQPQH
>TRBJ1-1|TRBV2|9|few
AGLRTTEAF